The present entry profiles one TCR beta chain with its context. Per the original methods: Estimates of nucleated cell counts were drawn from the amplification of reference gene primers. TCRdb's copy holds only in-frame clones and misses some; the assay was immunoSEQ multiplex PCR. The V and J calls and clone size were taken over from that table, and D and trimming were inferred from the DNA. The data contain roughly 110,000 clones, around nine tenths of them singletons. These data originate in a study of blood T cell repertoires in COVID-19. On the study more broadly: PBMCs, B-cell-depleted T cells, or T cells provided the cDNA or gDNA that made up the material.

CDR3 length: 18 residues. Germline assignment: CDR1 SGHRS and CDR2 YFSETQ. After removal of 1 base from V and 5 bases from J, the junction contained 6 bases not matched to a gene. V is TRBV5-1 and J is TRBJ2-1; 16 positions match TRBD2. Input material: peripheral blood. The sequence derives from a man in his forties with acute or convalescent COVID-19. This chain's CDR3 is CASSLSGLAGGMNNEQFF. The CDR3 nucleotides read TGCGCCAGCAGCTTGTCGGGACTAGCGGGAGGGATGAACAATGAGCAGTTCTTC. The complete variable domain, with remaining parts taken from reference TRBV5-1 and TRBJ2-1, reads KAGVTQTPRYLIKTRGQQVTLSCSPISGHRSVSWYQQTPGQGLQFLFEYFSETQRNKGNFPGRFSGRQFSNSRSEMNVSTLELGDSALYLCASSLSGLAGGMNNEQFFGPGTRLTVL.